One and the same sample provided the 14 T cell receptor beta chains below, sequenced in a study of CXCR3-negative and CXCR3-positive naive CD8 T cells. Via 5' RACE with UMI labels, TRB cDNA libraries were prepared. With the 5' RACE reads reprocessed, TCRdb shows one record per CDR3 protein and no DNA. This sample's table reports about 90,000 distinct CDR3 sequences. What was sequenced was naive CXCR3- CD8+ T cells from blood. Subset: CD45RO-CCR7+CD27+CD95- naive CD8+ T cells lacking CXCR3 (TNR3-). The receptors shown here come from a human donor in good health. Some clones in this sample may be carry-over from other donors' samples.

The J gene is TRBJ2-7, the V gene TRBV7-6; TCRdb proposes TRBD1, but this gene call is untestable without DNA. There are 12 residues in the CDR3. Germline V CDR1 and CDR2: SGHVS, FNYEAQ. This chain's CDR3 is CASSPPGEEQYF.

The chain recombines TRBV28 with TRBJ2-2. The CDR3 contains 14 residues. Per germline, CDR1 MDHEN and CDR2 SYDVKM. The CDR3 reads CASKQPPNTGELFF.

The rearrangement joins TRBV29-1 to TRBJ1-2; TCRdb designates TRBD1, a call that cannot be tested without DNA. The CDR3 is 13 amino acids. Germline V gene lookup returns CDR1 SQVTM and CDR2 ANQGSEA. The CDR3 is CSVRSGQGYGYTF.

This chain connects TRBV10-1 to TRBJ1-5; absent DNA, TCRdb's TRBD1 call cannot be checked. Germline values: CDR1 WNHNN, CDR2 SYGVQD (reference sequence). The CDR3 length is 18 residues. CDR3 residues: CASSELGTGGKRNQPQHF.

The chain links TRBV29-1 to TRBJ1-2. Germline V CDR1 and CDR2: SQVTM, ANQGSEA. The CDR3 length is 13 residues. The CDR3 here is CSVPDKGGYGYTF.

The V call is TRBV2, the J call TRBJ2-1; the TRBD1 assignment by TCRdb is unverifiable without DNA. The length of the CDR3 is 13 residues. Germline values: CDR1 SNHLY, CDR2 FYNNEI. CDR3: CASSLGTEGEQFF.

The chain employs TRBV30 and TRBJ2-4; TCRdb names TRBD1, which stays unverified in the absence of DNA. The germline CDR1 and CDR2 sequences are GTSNPN and SVGIG (reference sequence). The CDR3 length is 13 residues. CDR3 amino acids: CAWRQGAGNIQYF.

The chain joins TRBV12-3 or TRBV12-4 to TRBJ2-7. The CDR3 length is 15 residues. The CDR3: CASSKRHSSSYEQYF.

The gene calls are TRBV7-9 and TRBJ1-6. The CDR3 is made up of 12 amino acids. Germline V gene sequence: CDR1 SEHNR, CDR2 FQNEAQ (reference sequence). The CDR3 reads CASSSNNSPLHF.

The chain uses TRBV14 and TRBJ2-5; there is no DNA to check the TCRdb D call of TRBD1. Germline loops: CDR1 SGHDN, CDR2 FVKESK. The CDR3 totals 13 residues. The CDR3 region is CASSQWGTETQYF.

The J gene is TRBJ1-3, the V gene TRBV11-2; the D gene TCRdb calls, TRBD1, cannot be checked with no DNA. CDR3 length equals 14 residues. Germline V gives CDR1 SGHAT, CDR2 FQNNGV. The CDR3 loop reads CASSPGTSGNTIYF.

The V gene is TRBV11-3, the J gene TRBJ2-1; checking the TCRdb D call of TRBD1 is not possible without DNA. Germline V CDR1 and CDR2: SGHNT, YENEEA. The length of the CDR3 is 15 residues. CDR3: CASSAPGTGVNEQFF.

J is TRBJ2-1 and V is TRBV5-4. Germline V lookup: CDR1 SGHNT, CDR2 YYREEE (reference sequence). There are 13 residues in the CDR3. CDR3 sequence reads: CASSRLGYNEQFF.

V usage is TRBV30 and J usage is TRBJ2-3; TCRdb's assignment of TRBD1 cannot be checked, as there is no DNA. Per the germline V gene, CDR1 is GTSNPN and CDR2 is SVGIG (reference sequence). CDR3 length: 14 residues. CDR3 loop: CAWSALGDTDTQYF.